Following are 16 T cell receptor delta chains from one sample sequenced in a study of γδ T cells in repeated Plasmodium falciparum infection (dated by TCRdb to about 2021). Receptor amplification or capture employed multiplex PCR. Instrument on record: Illumina MiSeq. Public reads were reanalyzed in TCRdb with CATT, and rows carrying the same DNA were merged afterwards. The sample data list around 82,000 delta-chain clones, and around 1.4% of these were observed just once. Around 8.1% of the sample rests with the top ten. For bulk TCR repertoire analysis, Vgamma9/Vdelta2+ and Vdelta2-negative gammadelta T cell populations were isolated by flow sorting from peripheral blood mononuclear cells. Input material: gamma-delta T cells from blood. Source of these receptors: a pool of human donors (malaria-infected and uninfected, not separated).

This clone was seen many times. Other nucleotide sequences from this sample produce the same CDR3. The chain employs TRDV1 and TRDJ1, with 9 bases that match TRDD3. V shed 7 bases and J 0 bases; nucleotides not matched to a gene: 12. CDR1 and CDR2 (germline): TSWWSYY, QGS. The length of the CDR3 is 17 residues. The CDR3 bases are TGTGCTCTTGTGGGGCCGTACTGGGGGACCTACACCGATAAACTCATCTTT. This codes for CALVGPYWGTYTDKLIF.

In this sample, this clone turned up many times. The chain employs TRDV1 and TRDJ1, with D hard to call. Germline V gives CDR1 TSWWSYY, CDR2 QGS. The CDR3 extends over 19 amino acids. Trimming took off 4 bases at V and 0 bases at J, with 24 bases between the two ends. The CDR3, as DNA: TGTGCTCTTGGGGGGGTCTACGGTACACATATCCTGTACACCGATAAACTCATCTTT. This sequence encodes CALGGVYGTHILYTDKLIF.

The table lists this clone with many counts. The chain links TRDV2 to TRDJ2; TRDD3 agrees at 12 bases. The length of the CDR3 is 21 residues. J was trimmed by 0 bases and V by 4 bases; bases with no gene match: 17. Per germline, CDR1 GEAIGNYY and CDR2 EKD. CDR3 in amino acids: CACDPVLGDTGRYSLTAQLFF. CDR3 DNA: TGTGCCTGTGATCCAGTACTGGGGGATACTGGCCGATACTCTTTGACAGCACAACTCTTCTTT.

This clone counts as medium-sized. Other DNA sequences from this sample encode an identical CDR3 as well. The J gene is TRDJ1, the V gene TRDV3, with TRDD3 as a possible D gene (5 bases). CDR1 and CDR2 (germline): TVYSNPD, GDNSRS (reference sequence). The CDR3 has 14 amino acids. V was cut by 4 bases and J by 0 bases, with 15 bases left in between. CDR3 nucleotides: TGTGCCTCCCAGGGGGGTTTGTACACCGATAAACTCATCTTT. It translates to CASQGGLYTDKLIF.

This clone showed up just a few times. The protein held in TCRdb is that of a much larger clone and does not match this DNA's translation at residue 16, likely because of a read error; the protein shown is translated from the DNA. There is no J gene call, but TRDV1 is given as the V gene; TRDD3, as called in the table, went unchecked against the DNA. The CDR3 loop spans 17 amino acids. Germline V gene data show CDR1 as TSWWSYY and CDR2 as QGS. The CDR3 loop is CALGDISGGFLTDKLTF. CDR3 DNA: TGTGCTCTTGGGGACATCTCTGGGGGATTCCTCACCGATAAACTCACCTTT.

About this clone itself: With only one base between it and a far larger clone, this is likely a read error. Additional DNA sequences in this sample encode the identical CDR3. This sequence joins TRDV2 and TRDJ1; 12 bases line up with TRDD3. The J gene is absent in TCRdb and was assigned here via DNA matching to germline. Germline loops: CDR1 GEAIGNYY, CDR2 EKD. CDR3 length: 18 amino acids. Trimming at V came to 3 bases and at J to 5 bases, leaving 15 bases not matched to a gene. The CDR3 loop reads CACDLLNSPGGYEDKLIF. The CDR3 nucleotides read TGTGCCTGTGACCTCTTAAATTCCCCTGGGGGATACGAAGATAAACTCATCTTT.

This clone was seen at least ten times. The translated DNA and TCRdb's protein are not identical at residue 10; the protein here was translated from the DNA. The gene calls are TRDV1 and TRDJ1; 11 bases fit TRDD3. In germline, CDR1 is TSWWSYY, CDR2 QGS. The CDR3 consists of 21 residues. Losses at the gene ends were 2 bases for V and 2 bases for J; bases not matched to a gene: 19. The CDR3 sequence is CALGEVALPIGWGIQTDKLIF. CDR3 bases: TGTGCTCTTGGGGAAGTGGCCCTTCCTATAGGCTGGGGGATACAGACCGATAAACTCATCTTT.

At least ten counts were recorded for this clone. This sequence joins TRDV2 and TRDJ1; 9 bases map to TRDD3. Here the J gene was assigned by germline matching of the DNA, as TCRdb has none. The CDR3 is made up of 18 amino acids. Germline V gene lookup returns CDR1 GEAIGNYY and CDR2 EKD. V lost 0 bases to trimming and J lost 2 bases; unmatched junction nucleotides: 12. CDR3 DNA sequence: TGTGCCTGTGACACCGTGTGGGGGATATACGCGTATACCGATAAACTCATCTTT. Translating gives CACDTVWGIYAYTDKLIF.

The sample holds a few counts of this clone. A far larger clone is off by one base, so a read error is likely. This specimen includes other DNA sequences encoding the same CDR3. The chain links TRDV1 to TRDJ1, with a possible D match to TRDD2 (9 bases). Here the J gene was assigned by germline matching of the DNA, as TCRdb has none. Germline loops: CDR1 TSWWSYY, CDR2 QGS. The CDR3 runs 22 residues. Trimming took off 5 bases at V and 0 bases at J, with 34 bases between the two ends. Here the CDR3 DNA reads TGTGCTCTTGGGCCTAAGCCTTCCTACGTGGTACTGGGGGGCTGTTACACCGATAAACTCATCTTT. Its protein is CALGPKPSYVVLGGCYTDKLIF.

Turning to this clone: The protein held in TCRdb is that of a much larger clone and does not match this DNA's translation at residue 8, likely because of a read error; the protein shown is translated from the DNA. V and J are TRDV2 and TRDJ1; 7 bases are a match to TRDD3. TCRdb supplies no J gene; here it was assigned by aligning the nucleotide sequence to germline. Germline lookup yields CDR1 GEAIGNYY and CDR2 EKD. Unmatched junction bases numbered 10, after V lost 3 bases and J lost 4 bases. This CDR3 region has 15 residues. CDR3 DNA: TGTGCCTGTGACCAACTGGGGAATACCCGCGATAAACTCATCTTT. Translating it yields CACDQLGNTRDKLIF.

This clone was found a few times. TCRdb's entry gives the protein of a much larger clone, which mismatches this DNA's translation at residue 18, likely from a read error; the protein reported here is translated from the DNA. The chain couples TRDV1 to TRDJ1; the match to TRDD3 covers 12 bases. Germline assignment: CDR1 TSWWSYY and CDR2 QGS. CDR3 size: 22 residues. With 0 bases clipped from V and 7 bases from J, the junction kept 24 bases outside the gene matches. CDR3 sequence: CALGELTSYDPTGGYLAGKLIF. The CDR3 coding sequence is TGTGCTCTTGGGGAACTTACCTCCTACGACCCTACTGGGGGATACTTAGCCGGTAAACTCATCTTT.

Many counts were recorded for this clone. V gene TRDV2 combines with J gene TRDJ1; 7 bases fit TRDD3. Per germline, CDR1 GEAIGNYY and CDR2 EKD. CDR3 length: 15 residues. Trimming took 0 bases from V and 0 from J; bases not matched to a gene: 3. The CDR3 DNA follows: TGTGCCTGTGACACCGGGGGATTCAACACCGATAAACTCATCTTT. Translating gives CACDTGGFNTDKLIF.

This clone was counted a few times. TCRdb's protein, taken from a much larger clone, differs from this DNA's translation at residue 20, likely owing to a read error; the protein displayed comes from the DNA. The V gene is TRDV1, the J gene TRDJ1, with 10 bases identical to TRDD3. CDR1 TSWWSYY and CDR2 QGS come from the germline V gene. CDR3 size: 23 residues. This CDR3 is CALGVLPGPRKPTGGLFTDTLIF. The CDR3 DNA is TGTGCTCTTGGGGTCCTACCGGGTCCACGTAAACCCACTGGGGGATTATTCACCGATACACTCATCTTT.

As to this clone: TCRdb pairs this DNA with a much larger clone's protein that differs at residue 9, likely a read error; the protein shown was translated from the DNA. The genes are TRDV1 and TRDJ4; D gene ambiguous. TCRdb supplies no J gene; here it was assigned by aligning the nucleotide sequence to germline. Germline-derived CDR1 and CDR2 are TSWWSYY and QGS. The CDR3 length is 18 residues. V lost 0 bases and J lost 0, with 20 bases in between. As DNA, the CDR3 is TGTGCTCTTGGGGAACTATTCCGAGCAGCACCTCCGGCCAGACCCCTGATCTTT. It yields the protein CALGELFRAAPPARPLIF.

This clone has a handful of counts. The protein given by TCRdb reflects a much larger clone and differs at residue 16 from this DNA's translation, likely from a read error; the protein shown is the DNA's translation. The J gene was not called, though the V gene is TRDV1; TRDD3 is the table's D call and was not checked against the DNA. The CDR3 runs to 18 residues. Germline loops: CDR1 TSWWSYY, CDR2 QGS. CDR3 nucleotide sequence: TGTGCTCTTTGGGAACCCGGCTTACTGGGGGATAAAACCGATAAACCCATCTTT. It yields the protein CALWEPGLLGDKTDKPIF.

Turning to this clone: A read error likely explains this, since a far larger clone differs by one base. V is TRDV1 and J is TRDJ1; tentatively, D is TRDD2 (5 bases). TCRdb does not report a J gene; here it was assigned by matching the DNA to germline references. Deletions cut 8 bases from V and 0 bases from J, with 19 bases between. The germline gives CDR1 TSWWSYY, CDR2 QGS. There are 16 residues in the CDR3. This CDR3 is CALTRGPYLYTDKLIF. Written as DNA, the CDR3 is TGTGCTCTTACCCGAGGGCCCTACTTGTACACCGATAAACTCATCTTT.